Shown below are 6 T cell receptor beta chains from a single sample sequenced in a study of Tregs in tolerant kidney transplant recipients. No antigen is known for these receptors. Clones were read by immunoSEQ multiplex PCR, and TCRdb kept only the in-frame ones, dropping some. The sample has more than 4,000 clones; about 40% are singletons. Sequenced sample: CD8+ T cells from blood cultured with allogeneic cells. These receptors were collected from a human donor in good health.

The CDR3 region is CSVGATNSLYEQYF. CDR3 coding DNA: TGCAGCGTCGGGGCGACTAACTCTCTCTACGAGCAGTACTTC. The chain joins TRBV29-1 to TRBJ2-7; the D call may be TRBD1 or TRBD2 (5 bases each). The V end was cut by 6 bases, the J end by 3 bases, with 18 bases between. The CDR3 contains 14 residues. CDR1 SQVTM and CDR2 ANQGSEA come from the germline V gene.

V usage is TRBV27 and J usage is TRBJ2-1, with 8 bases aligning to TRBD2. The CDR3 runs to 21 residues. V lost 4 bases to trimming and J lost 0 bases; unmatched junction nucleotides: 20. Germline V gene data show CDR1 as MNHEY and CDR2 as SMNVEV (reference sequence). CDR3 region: CASSSILRREETLSSYNEQFF. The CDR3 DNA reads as TGTGCCAGCAGTTCTATCCTACGGCGGGAGGAGACCTTGAGCTCCTACAATGAGCAGTTCTTC.

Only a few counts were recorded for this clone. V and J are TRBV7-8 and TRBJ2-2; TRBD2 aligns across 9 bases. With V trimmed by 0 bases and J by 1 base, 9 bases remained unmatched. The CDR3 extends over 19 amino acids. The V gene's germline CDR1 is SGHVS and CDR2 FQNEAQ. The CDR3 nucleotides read TGTGCCAGCAGCTTAGCTGAGGGGGGACTAGCAAGGAACACCGGGGAGCTGTTTTTT. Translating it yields CASSLAEGGLARNTGELFF.

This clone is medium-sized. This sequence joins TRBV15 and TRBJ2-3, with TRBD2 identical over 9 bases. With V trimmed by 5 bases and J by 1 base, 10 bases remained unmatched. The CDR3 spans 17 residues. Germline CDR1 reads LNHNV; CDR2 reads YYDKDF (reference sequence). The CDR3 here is CATSRLAGNRGTDTQYF. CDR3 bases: TGTGCCACCAGCCGCCTAGCGGGGAACCGCGGCACAGATACGCAGTATTTT.

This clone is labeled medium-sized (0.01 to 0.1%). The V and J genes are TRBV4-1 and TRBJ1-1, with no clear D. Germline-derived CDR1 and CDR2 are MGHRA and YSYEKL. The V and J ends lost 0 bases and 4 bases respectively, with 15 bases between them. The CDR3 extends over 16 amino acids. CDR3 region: CASSQEVTYLGTEAFF. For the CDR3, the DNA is TGCGCCAGCAGCCAAGAAGTGACATACCTGGGCACTGAAGCTTTCTTT.

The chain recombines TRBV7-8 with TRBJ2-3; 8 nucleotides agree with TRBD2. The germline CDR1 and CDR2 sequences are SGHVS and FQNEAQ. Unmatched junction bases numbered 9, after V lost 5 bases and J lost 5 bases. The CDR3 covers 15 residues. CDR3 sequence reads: CASSRRRLAGDTQYF. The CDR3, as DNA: TGTGCCAGCAGCCGGCGGCGGCTAGCGGGAGATACGCAGTATTTT.